Following are 8 T cell receptor beta chains from one sample sequenced in a study of OX40 agonist ivuxolimab in advanced cancers. Data came from immunoSEQ multiplex PCR; TCRdb stores just in-frame clones and leaves some out. Counted here are roughly 100,000 clones, 85% to 90% occurring once; the ten biggest clones make up under 0.2%. The starting material was CD4+ or CD8+ T cells sorted from blood, obtained in a trial of the OX40 agonist ivuxolimab. The source of these receptors is an adult with an advanced solid tumor such as melanoma, head and neck, liver or kidney cancer.

The chain joins TRBV9 to TRBJ2-1; D is perhaps TRBD1 or TRBD2 (5 bases each). The CDR3 totals 15 residues. V lost 2 bases and J lost 8, with 17 bases in between. Germline V gene sequence: CDR1 SGDLS, CDR2 YYNGEE. The CDR3 reads CASSVSGPALDEQFF. CDR3 sequence (DNA): TGTGCCAGCAGCGTGTCGGGACCGGCGCTGGATGAGCAGTTCTTC.

This clone was observed a few times. The sample holds other DNA sequences that translate to the same CDR3. J is TRBJ1-1 and V is TRBV5-1; D is unclear. Trimming left V 0 bases short and J 4 bases short, with 7 bases between. Germline V gene data show CDR1 as SGHRS and CDR2 as YFSETQ. CDR3 length: 13 amino acids. CDR3 loop: CASSLGGGTEAFF. The CDR3 nucleotides are TGCGCCAGCAGCTTGGGGGGTGGCACTGAAGCTTTCTTT.

The rearrangement joins TRBV5-1 to TRBJ1-2, with a tentative D call TRBD1 (6 bases). With 0 bases removed from V and 8 bases from J, the gap between germline ends came to 14 bases. Germline V gene lookup returns CDR1 SGHRS and CDR2 YFSETQ. This CDR3 spans 14 amino acids. The CDR3 protein is CASSLEQGSWGYTF. The CDR3 DNA reads TGCGCCAGCAGCTTGGAACAGGGTAGTTGGGGCTACACCTTC.

The chain combines TRBV11-3 with TRBJ2-3; D is unclear. This CDR3 region has 13 residues. CDR1 is SGHNT, CDR2 YENEEA, per germline. V was pared by 1 base and J by 0 bases, with 2 bases between. The CDR3 here is CASSLGSTDTQYF. The CDR3 bases are TGTGCCAGCAGCTTAGGAAGCACAGATACGCAGTATTTT.

V gene TRBV6-5 combines with J gene TRBJ2-1; 9 bases agree with TRBD1. In germline, CDR1 is MNHEY, CDR2 SVGAGI. After removal of 6 bases from V and 4 bases from J, the junction contained 7 bases not matched to a gene. CDR3 length equals 15 residues. CDR3 in amino acids: CASSAPGQGYNEQFF. CDR3 in DNA: TGTGCCAGCAGCGCCCCGGGACAGGGTTACAATGAGCAGTTCTTC.

The chain links TRBV19 to TRBJ2-7; TRBD1 or TRBD2 may be the D gene (5 bases each). CDR1 LNHDA and CDR2 SQIVND come from the germline V gene (reference sequence). The CDR3 has 15 residues. With 6 bases removed from V and 5 bases from J, the gap between germline ends came to 20 bases. CDR3 protein: CASRERRGVGDEQYF. DNA of the CDR3: TGTGCCAGTAGAGAGAGACGGGGCGTTGGAGACGAGCAGTACTTC.

The chain carries TRBV2 and TRBJ2-3, with D possibly being TRBD2 (8 bases). The CDR3 runs to 15 residues. V lost 3 bases and J 1 base, leaving 11 bases between the germline ends. CDR1 and CDR2 (germline): SNHLY, FYNNEI. The CDR3 nucleotides are TGTGCCAGCAGTGATAGCGGGACAGGCACAGATACGCAGTATTTT. It specifies CASSDSGTGTDTQYF.

The CDR3 coding sequence is TGCGCCAGCAGCGGTCGTGGGGGCTACGAGCAGTACTTC. Its protein is CASSGRGGYEQYF. The J gene is TRBJ2-7, the V gene TRBV5-1, with D perhaps assigned TRBD1 or TRBD2 (5 bases each). The V end lost 4 bases, the J end lost 3 bases, and 11 bases lay between the germline ends. The CDR3 sequence is 13 residues long. Germline V lookup: CDR1 SGHRS, CDR2 YFSETQ. The full variable domain, its missing parts supplied by reference TRBV5-1 and TRBJ2-7, is KAGVTQTPRYLIKTRGQQVTLSCSPISGHRSVSWYQQTPGQGLQFLFEYFSETQRNKGNFPGRFSGRQFSNSRSEMNVSTLELGDSALYLCASSGRGGYEQYFGPGTRLTVT.